This T cell receptor (beta chain) is from a study of CD8 T cells in ankylosing spondylitis. Libraries of TCR beta came from quantitative 5'-RACE with molecular barcodes. Via MiXCR, TCRdb re-called the 5' RACE reads, giving one row per CDR3 protein. The sample lists approximately 540,000 distinct CDR3 sequences; approximately 11% were seen once. Worth noting for this clonotype: The antigen remains unidentified.

Study-wide results and caveats: The authors found the disease-linked clones to be CD8+ and relatively rare in peripheral blood. For ankylosing spondylitis blood, a TCR beta motif of under ten highly homologous variants appeared characteristic.

V trimming: 4 bases; J trimming: 2 bases; junction bases outside the gene matches: 7. The CDR3 extends over 15 amino acids. The chain has TRBV12-3 or TRBV12-4 and TRBJ2-5; TRBD2 matches 7 bases. The source is a male donor with ankylosing spondylitis. The specimen was blood, either unsorted or a sorted T cell fraction (not recorded which). This chain's CDR3 is CASSSPRREQETQYF. CDR3 DNA: TGTGCCAGCAGTTCCCCCCGGCGGGAGCAAGAGACCCAGTACTTC.